This T cell receptor beta chain was observed in a study of technical replicates of blood from a handful of donors. Method: immunoSEQ multiplex PCR; TCRdb's copy keeps in-frame clones and lacks some. This repertoire shows around 68,000 clones, 95% to 97% found once; its top ten account for approximately 0.26%. The CDR3 loop spans 19 amino acids. V shed 0 bases and J shed 2 bases, with 23 bases lying between them. Per germline, CDR1 LGHNA and CDR2 YNFKEQ. This clone was picked up one time. The chain carries TRBV4-2 and TRBJ2-7; tentatively, D is TRBD1 (6 bases). Material: T cells isolated from PBMCs. The sequence was obtained from a human donor in good health. CDR3 loop: CASSQDLVRGDGTPYEQYF. Written as DNA, the CDR3 is TGTGCCAGCAGCCAAGACTTGGTCAGGGGTGACGGTACACCCTACGAGCAGTACTTC.